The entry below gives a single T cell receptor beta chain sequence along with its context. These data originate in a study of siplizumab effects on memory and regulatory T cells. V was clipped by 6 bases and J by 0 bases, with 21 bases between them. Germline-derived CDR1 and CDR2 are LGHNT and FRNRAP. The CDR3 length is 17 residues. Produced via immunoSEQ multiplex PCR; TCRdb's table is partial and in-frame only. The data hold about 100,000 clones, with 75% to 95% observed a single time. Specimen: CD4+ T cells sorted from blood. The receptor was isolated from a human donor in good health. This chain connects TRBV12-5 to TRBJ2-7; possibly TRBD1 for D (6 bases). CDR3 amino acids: CASGSTVGDTISYEQYF. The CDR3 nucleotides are TGTGCTAGTGGCTCCACCGTGGGGGACACCATCTCCTACGAGCAGTACTTC.